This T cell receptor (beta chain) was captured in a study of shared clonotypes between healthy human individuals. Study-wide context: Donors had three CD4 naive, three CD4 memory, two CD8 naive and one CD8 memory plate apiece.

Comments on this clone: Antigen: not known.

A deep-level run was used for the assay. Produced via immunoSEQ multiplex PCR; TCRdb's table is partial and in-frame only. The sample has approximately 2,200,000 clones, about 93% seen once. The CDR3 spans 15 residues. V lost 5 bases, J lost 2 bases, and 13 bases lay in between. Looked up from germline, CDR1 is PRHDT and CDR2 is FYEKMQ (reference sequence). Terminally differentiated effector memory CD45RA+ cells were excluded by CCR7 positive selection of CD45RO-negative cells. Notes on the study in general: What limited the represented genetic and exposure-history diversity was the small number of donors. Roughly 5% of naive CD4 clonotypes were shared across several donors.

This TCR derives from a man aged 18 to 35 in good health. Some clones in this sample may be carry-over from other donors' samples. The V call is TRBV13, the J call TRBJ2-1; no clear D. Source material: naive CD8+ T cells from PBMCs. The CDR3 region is CASSHGVGTYNEQFF. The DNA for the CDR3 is TGTGCCAGCAGCCACGGAGTGGGGACCTACAATGAGCAGTTCTTC.